The 8 T cell receptor beta chains given below trace back to one sample, sequenced in a study of identical twins. TCRdb recomputed calls from the 5' RACE reads with MiXCR, one row per CDR3 protein. This table holds about 340,000 distinct CDR3 sequences, around an eighth found once. In addition, the sample was reused for a study of yellow fever vaccine responses in identical twins.

The sample was CD8+ T cells sorted from blood. The receptors stem from a woman under 30 in good health.

The sample holds many counts of this clonotype. This chain joins TRBV28 and TRBJ2-1, with TRBD1 as a possible D gene (5 bases). With 5 bases removed from V and 8 bases from J, the gap between germline ends came to 22 bases. The CDR3 consists of 16 residues. Germline CDR1 and CDR2: MDHEN and SYDVKM. The CDR3 DNA reads as TGTGCCAGCAGTCCGCGGCAGGGTAGGTTCCAGGATGAGCAGTTCTTC. Its translation: CASSPRQGRFQDEQFF.

There are a few counts of this clonotype. The V gene is TRBV15, the J gene TRBJ2-3; the match to TRBD2 covers 7 bases. This CDR3 has 17 amino acids. Germline CDR1 and CDR2: LNHNV and YYDKDF (reference sequence). The V and J ends lost 1 base and 0 bases, in that order; junction bases with no gene match: 7. CDR3 nucleotides: TGTGCCACCAGCAGAGTCTCGCCGGGGGGTAGCACAGATACGCAGTATTTT. This translates into CATSRVSPGGSTDTQYF.

This clonotype has ten or more counts. This chain uses TRBV20-1 with TRBJ2-2; the D call may be TRBD1 or TRBD2 (5 bases each). The CDR3 has 14 residues. Germline CDR1 DFQATT, CDR2 SNEGSKA (reference sequence). V was shortened by 1 base and J by 4 bases, with 10 bases between the two germline ends. CDR3 residues: CSARALGVTGELFF. The DNA of the CDR3 is TGCAGTGCTAGAGCCCTGGGGGTCACCGGGGAGCTGTTTTTT.

The chain joins TRBV7-9 to TRBJ2-1; the D gene could be TRBD1 or TRBD2 (6 bases each). The V and J ends lost 5 bases and 6 bases respectively, with 17 bases between them. CDR1 is SEHNR and CDR2 is FQNEAQ in the germline V gene (reference sequence). This CDR3 comprises 15 residues. Here the CDR3 reads CASSIGGGMGNEQFF. CDR3 DNA: TGTGCCAGCAGCATAGGAGGGGGAATGGGCAATGAGCAGTTCTTC.

This clonotype was recorded at least ten times. The chain recombines TRBV4-1 with TRBJ2-2; TRBD1 matches at 11 bases. The CDR3 spans 16 residues. The V gene end was trimmed by 4 bases and the J gene end by 7 bases; junction bases not matched to a gene: 8. The germline gives CDR1 MGHRA, CDR2 YSYEKL. The CDR3 here is CASSPVGQGDFGELFF. Written as DNA, the CDR3 is TGCGCCAGCAGCCCTGTGGGACAGGGGGATTTCGGGGAGCTGTTTTTT.

In its sample, this clonotype was seen a few times. The V gene is TRBV19, the J gene TRBJ1-2; 9 bases fit TRBD1. This CDR3 has 13 residues. After removal of 5 bases from V and 8 bases from J, the junction contained 6 bases not matched to a gene. Germline CDR1 LNHDA, CDR2 SQIVND (reference sequence). CDR3 nucleotide sequence: TGTGCCAGTAGTTGGGGACAGGGACAAGGCTACACCTTC. Its protein is CASSWGQGQGYTF. The entire variable domain, with the rest obtained from reference TRBV19 and TRBJ1-2, is as follows: DGGITQSPKYLFRKEGQNVTLSCEQNLNHDAMYWYRQDPGQGLRLIYYSQIVNDFQKGDIAEGYSVSREKKESFPLTVTSAQKNPTAFYLCASSWGQGQGYTFGSGTRLTVV.

This clonotype was seen more than once but under ten times. This sequence joins TRBV5-5 and TRBJ1-1; D is perhaps TRBD1 (5 bases). The V end lost 2 bases, the J end lost 1 base, and 18 bases lay between the germline ends. The CDR3 is made up of 17 amino acids. Germline-derived CDR1 and CDR2 are SGHKS and YYEKEE (reference sequence). In nucleotides, the CDR3 is TGTGCCAGCAGCTTACTACGGGACCTAGCGGGGAACACTGAAGCTTTCTTT. Translating it yields CASSLLRDLAGNTEAFF.

In this sample, this clonotype turned up a few times. The chain has TRBV10-2 and TRBJ1-1, with a possible D match to TRBD1 (5 bases). This CDR3 spans 16 amino acids. V was clipped by 2 bases and J by 3 bases, with 16 bases between them. Germline V gene sequence: CDR1 WSHSY, CDR2 SAAADI. The CDR3 region has the DNA TGCGCCAGCAGTGAGCGGCGGGGGGGAGGGGACACTGAAGCTTTCTTT. Its translation is CASSERRGGGDTEAFF.